This T cell receptor beta chain was observed in a study of T cell responses to AZD1222 COVID-19 vaccine. Overall study findings and caveats: Close to half of spike-specific TCRs reportedly recognize unmutated variant regions. Donors were chiefly white British, with a greater number of females, and clonal diversity was perhaps underestimated.

Trimming took 6 bases from V and 0 from J, leaving 9 bases between them. Germline CDR1 MNHEY, CDR2 SVGAGI. The CDR3 extends over 13 amino acids. A word on this clone: Its specificity is not known.

Produced via immunoSEQ multiplex PCR; TCRdb's table is partial and in-frame only. The repertoire holds roughly 120,000 clones, 80% to 90% seen once, with 6.5% to 7.5% in the top ten. The chain uses TRBV6-5 and TRBJ2-7; D is tentatively TRBD1 or TRBD2 (5 bases each). This TCR was sampled from an adult who received the AZD1222 COVID-19 vaccine. This specimen consisted of peripheral blood, obtained 28 days after the second AZD1222 dose. CDR3 in DNA: TGTGCCAGCAGAGGGACGAACTCCTACGAGCAGTACTTC. Its translation is CASRGTNSYEQYF.